This TCR beta chain appears in the sequencing data of a study of blood T cell repertoires in COVID-19. V trimming: 2 bases; J trimming: 9 bases; junction bases outside the gene matches: 7. The CDR3 length is 15 residues. Germline CDR1 is LGHNA and CDR2 is YNFKEQ. Clones were sequenced by immunoSEQ multiplex PCR, and TCRdb holds only the in-frame ones, with some missing. The sample shows 200,000 to 250,000 clones, approximately 87% of them seen only once. Sequencing was done on a sample of peripheral blood. The TCR comes from a woman aged 70-85 years with active or convalescent COVID-19. The chain uses TRBV4-2 and TRBJ1-6; 7 bases agree with TRBD1. This CDR3 is CASSQPDRDPSPLHF. The CDR3, as DNA: TGTGCCAGCAGCCAACCCGACAGGGACCCTTCACCCCTCCACTTT.